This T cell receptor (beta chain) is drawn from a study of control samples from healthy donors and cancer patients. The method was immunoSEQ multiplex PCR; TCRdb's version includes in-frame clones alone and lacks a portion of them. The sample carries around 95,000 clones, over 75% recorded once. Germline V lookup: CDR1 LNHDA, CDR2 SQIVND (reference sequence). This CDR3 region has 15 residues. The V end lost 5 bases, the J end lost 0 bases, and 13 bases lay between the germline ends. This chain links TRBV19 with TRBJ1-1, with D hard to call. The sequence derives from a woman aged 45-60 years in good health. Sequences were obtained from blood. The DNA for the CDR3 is TGTGCCAGTAGTTCCTTAGCAACGGTGAACACTGAAGCTTTCTTT. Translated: CASSSLATVNTEAFF. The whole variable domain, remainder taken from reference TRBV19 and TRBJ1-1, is DGGITQSPKYLFRKEGQNVTLSCEQNLNHDAMYWYRQDPGQGLRLIYYSQIVNDFQKGDIAEGYSVSREKKESFPLTVTSAQKNPTAFYLCASSSLATVNTEAFFGQGTRLTVV.